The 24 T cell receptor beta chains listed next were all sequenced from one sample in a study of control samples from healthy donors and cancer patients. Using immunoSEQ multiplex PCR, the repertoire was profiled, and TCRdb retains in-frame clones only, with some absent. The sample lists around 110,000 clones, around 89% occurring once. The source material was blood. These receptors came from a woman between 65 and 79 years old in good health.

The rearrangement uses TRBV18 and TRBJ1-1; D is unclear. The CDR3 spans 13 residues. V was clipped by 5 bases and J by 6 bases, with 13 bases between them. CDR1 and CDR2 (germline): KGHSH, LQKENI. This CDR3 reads CASSTKREAEAFF. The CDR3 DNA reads TGTGCCAGCTCAACTAAGAGAGAGGCTGAAGCTTTCTTT.

The CDR3 DNA follows: TGTGCCAGCAGTTACCAAGAGGGAGGCCCCCATTCACCCCTCCACTTT. Encoded protein: CASSYQEGGPHSPLHF. The chain recombines TRBV6-2 or TRBV6-3 with TRBJ1-6; D remains unclear. The ends were cut back, 2 bases at V and 8 bases at J, with 16 bases in the middle. The CDR3 extends over 16 amino acids. Germline V gives CDR1 MNHEY, CDR2 SVGEGT.

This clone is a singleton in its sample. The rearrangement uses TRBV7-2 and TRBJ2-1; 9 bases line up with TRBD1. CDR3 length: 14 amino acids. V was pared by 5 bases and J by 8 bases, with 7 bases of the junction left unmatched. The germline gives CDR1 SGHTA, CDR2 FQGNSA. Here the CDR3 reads CASSPSRDRDEQFF. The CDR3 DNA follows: TGTGCCAGCAGCCCCTCCCGGGACAGGGATGAGCAGTTCTTC.

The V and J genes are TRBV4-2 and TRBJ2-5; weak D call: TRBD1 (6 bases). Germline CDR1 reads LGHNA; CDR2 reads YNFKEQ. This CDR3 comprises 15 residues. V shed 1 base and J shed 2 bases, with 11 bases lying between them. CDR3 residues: CASSQARDTQETQYF. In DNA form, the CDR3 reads TGTGCCAGCAGCCAAGCCCGGGACACGCAAGAGACCCAGTACTTC.

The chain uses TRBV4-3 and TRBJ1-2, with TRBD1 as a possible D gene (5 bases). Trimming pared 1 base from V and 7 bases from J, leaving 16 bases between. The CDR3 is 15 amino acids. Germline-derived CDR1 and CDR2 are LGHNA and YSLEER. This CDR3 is CASSQVLEGAGGYTF. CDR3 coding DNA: TGCGCCAGCAGCCAAGTTCTAGAAGGGGCTGGTGGCTACACCTTC.

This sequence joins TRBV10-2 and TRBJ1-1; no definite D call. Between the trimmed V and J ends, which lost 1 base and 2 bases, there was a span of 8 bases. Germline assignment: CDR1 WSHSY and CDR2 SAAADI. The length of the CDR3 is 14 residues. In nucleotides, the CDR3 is TGCGCCAGCAGTGAGTTGGAAGTCAACACTGAAGCTTTCTTT. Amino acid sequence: CASSELEVNTEAFF.

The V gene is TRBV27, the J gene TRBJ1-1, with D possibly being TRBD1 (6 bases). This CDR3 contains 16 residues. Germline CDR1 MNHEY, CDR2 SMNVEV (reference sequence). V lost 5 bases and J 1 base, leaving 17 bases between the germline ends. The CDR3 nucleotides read TGTGCCAGCAGTCCTATGACCGGGACAAGGAACACTGAAGCTTTCTTT. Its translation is CASSPMTGTRNTEAFF.

The CDR3 loop reads CASSSQGAEAFF. The CDR3 DNA sequence: TGCGCCAGCAGCTCACAGGGCGCTGAAGCTTTCTTT. The chain carries TRBV5-1 and TRBJ1-1, with D possibly matching TRBD1 (6 bases). The ends were cut back, 3 bases at V and 6 bases at J, with 9 bases in the middle. This CDR3 contains 12 residues. The V gene's germline CDR1 is SGHRS and CDR2 YFSETQ.

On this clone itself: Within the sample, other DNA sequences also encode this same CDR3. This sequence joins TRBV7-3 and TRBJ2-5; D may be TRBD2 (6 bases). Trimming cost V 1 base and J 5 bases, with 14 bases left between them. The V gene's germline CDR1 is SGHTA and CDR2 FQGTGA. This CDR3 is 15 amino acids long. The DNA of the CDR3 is TGTGCCAGCAGCTTAAACGGAGGGGCGGGGGAGACCCAGTACTTC. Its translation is CASSLNGGAGETQYF.

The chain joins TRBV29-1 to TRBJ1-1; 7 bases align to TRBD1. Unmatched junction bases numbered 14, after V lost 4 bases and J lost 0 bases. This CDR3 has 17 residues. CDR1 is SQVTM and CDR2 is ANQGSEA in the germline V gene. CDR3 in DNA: TGCAGCGTTGTCGGGACAGAAGATCGCAAAATGAACACTGAAGCTTTCTTT. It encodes CSVVGTEDRKMNTEAFF.

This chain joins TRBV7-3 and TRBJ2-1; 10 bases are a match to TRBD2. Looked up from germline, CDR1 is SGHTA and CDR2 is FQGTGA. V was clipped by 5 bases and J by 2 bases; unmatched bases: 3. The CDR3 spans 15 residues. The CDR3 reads CASSRSGGPYNEQFF. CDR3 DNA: TGTGCCAGCAGCCGTAGCGGGGGGCCCTACAATGAGCAGTTCTTC.

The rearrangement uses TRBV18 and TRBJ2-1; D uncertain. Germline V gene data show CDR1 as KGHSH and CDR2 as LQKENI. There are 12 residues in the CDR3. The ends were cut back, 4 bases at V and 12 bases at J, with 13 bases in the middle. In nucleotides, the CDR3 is TGTGCCAGCTCACTTCCGGGCCGAGGGCAGTTCTTC. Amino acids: CASSLPGRGQFF. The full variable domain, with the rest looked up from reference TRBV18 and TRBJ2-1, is NAGVMQNPRHLVRRRGQEARLRCSPMKGHSHVYWYRQLPEEGLKFMVYLQKENIIDESGMPKERFSAEFPKEGPSILRIQQVVRGDSAAYFCASSLPGRGQFFGPGTRLTVL.

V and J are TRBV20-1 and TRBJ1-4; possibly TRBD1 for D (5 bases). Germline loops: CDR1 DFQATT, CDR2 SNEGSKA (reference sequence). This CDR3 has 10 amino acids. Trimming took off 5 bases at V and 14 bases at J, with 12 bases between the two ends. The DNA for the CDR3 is TGCAGTGCTTCAGTTGGGGGGCTGTTTTTT. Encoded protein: CSASVGGLFF.

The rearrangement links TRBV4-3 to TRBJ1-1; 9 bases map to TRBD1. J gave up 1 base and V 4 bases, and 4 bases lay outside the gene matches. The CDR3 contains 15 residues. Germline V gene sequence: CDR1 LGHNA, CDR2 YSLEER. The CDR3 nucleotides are TGCGCCAGCAGCCTGGACAGGGGTACGAACACTGAAGCTTTCTTT. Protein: CASSLDRGTNTEAFF.

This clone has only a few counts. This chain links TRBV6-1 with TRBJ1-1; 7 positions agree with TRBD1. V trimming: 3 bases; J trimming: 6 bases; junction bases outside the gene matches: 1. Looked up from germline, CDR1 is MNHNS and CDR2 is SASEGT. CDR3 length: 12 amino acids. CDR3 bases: TGTGCCAGCAGTGAGGGACAGTCTGAAGCTTTCTTT. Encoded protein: CASSEGQSEAFF.

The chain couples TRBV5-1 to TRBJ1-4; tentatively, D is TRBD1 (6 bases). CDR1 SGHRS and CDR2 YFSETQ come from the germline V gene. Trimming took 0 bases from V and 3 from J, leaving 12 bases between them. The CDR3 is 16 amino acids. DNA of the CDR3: TGCGCCAGCAGCTTGGGGCCACAGGGTTCTAATGAAAAACTGTTTTTT. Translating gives CASSLGPQGSNEKLFF.

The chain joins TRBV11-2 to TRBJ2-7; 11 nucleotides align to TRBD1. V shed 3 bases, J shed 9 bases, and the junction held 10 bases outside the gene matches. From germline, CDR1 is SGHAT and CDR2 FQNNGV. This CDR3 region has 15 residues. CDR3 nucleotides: TGTGCCAGCAGCTTCCTGGGACAGGGGGAGTTGGGGCAGTACTTC. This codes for CASSFLGQGELGQYF.

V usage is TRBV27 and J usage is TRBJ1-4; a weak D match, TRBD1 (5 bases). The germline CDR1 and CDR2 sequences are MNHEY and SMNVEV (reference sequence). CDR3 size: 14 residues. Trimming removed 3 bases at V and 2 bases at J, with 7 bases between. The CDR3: CASSLRGTNEKLFF. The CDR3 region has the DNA TGTGCCAGCAGTTTGAGGGGTACTAATGAAAAACTGTTTTTT. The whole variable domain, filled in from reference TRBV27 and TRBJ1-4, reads EAQVTQNPRYLITVTGKKLTVTCSQNMNHEYMSWYRQDPGLGLRQIYYSMNVEVTDKGDVPEGYKVSRKEKRNFPLILESPSPNQTSLYFCASSLRGTNEKLFFGSGTQLSVL.

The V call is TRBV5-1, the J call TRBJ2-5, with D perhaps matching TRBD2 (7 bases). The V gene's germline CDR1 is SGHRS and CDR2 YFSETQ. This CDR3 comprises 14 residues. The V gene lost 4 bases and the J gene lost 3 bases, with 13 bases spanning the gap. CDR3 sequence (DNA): TGCGCCAGCAGCAGAGGGGGGGGTGAAGAGACCCAGTACTTC. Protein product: CASSRGGGEETQYF.

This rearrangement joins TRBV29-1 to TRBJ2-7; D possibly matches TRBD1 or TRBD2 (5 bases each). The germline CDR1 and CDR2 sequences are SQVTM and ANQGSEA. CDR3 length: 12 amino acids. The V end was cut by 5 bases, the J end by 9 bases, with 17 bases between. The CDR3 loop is CSVPGPATMQYF. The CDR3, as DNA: TGCAGCGTTCCGGGACCAGCTACTATGCAGTACTTC.

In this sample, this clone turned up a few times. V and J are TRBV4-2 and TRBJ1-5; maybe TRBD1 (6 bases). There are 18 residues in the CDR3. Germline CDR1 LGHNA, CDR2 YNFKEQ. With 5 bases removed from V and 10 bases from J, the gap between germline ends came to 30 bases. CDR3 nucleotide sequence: TGTGCCAGCAGCGATCCAGGGGCAGGGGCACAAGTTGCGCAACCCCAGCATTTT. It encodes CASSDPGAGAQVAQPQHF.

The CDR3 here is CASSLQGGNTEAFF. Written as DNA, the CDR3 is TGTGCCAGCAGCTTACAGGGGGGCAACACTGAAGCTTTCTTT. The chain uses TRBV5-8 and TRBJ1-1, with 8 bases matching TRBD1. V was clipped by 2 bases and J by 2 bases; unmatched bases: 2. From germline, CDR1 is SGHTS and CDR2 YDEGEE. This CDR3 contains 14 residues.

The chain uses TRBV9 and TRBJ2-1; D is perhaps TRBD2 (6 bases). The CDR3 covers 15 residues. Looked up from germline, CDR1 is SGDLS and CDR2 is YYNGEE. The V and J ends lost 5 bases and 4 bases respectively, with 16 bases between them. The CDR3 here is CASSDRDWPYNEQFF. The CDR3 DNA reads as TGTGCCAGCAGTGACCGGGACTGGCCGTACAATGAGCAGTTCTTC.

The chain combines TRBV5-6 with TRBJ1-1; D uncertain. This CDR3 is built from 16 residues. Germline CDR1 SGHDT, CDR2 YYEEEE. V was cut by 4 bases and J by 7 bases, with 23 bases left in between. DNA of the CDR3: TGTGCCAGCAGCCCGGGAGTATTGGCCCGACCGGGTGAAGCTTTCTTT. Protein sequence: CASSPGVLARPGEAFF.